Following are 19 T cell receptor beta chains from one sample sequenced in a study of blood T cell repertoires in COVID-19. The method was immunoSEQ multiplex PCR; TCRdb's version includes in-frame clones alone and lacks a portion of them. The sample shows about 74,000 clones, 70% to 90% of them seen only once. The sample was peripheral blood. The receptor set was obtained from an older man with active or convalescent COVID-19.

CDR3 in DNA: TGTGCCAGCAGCTTGGGGACATACACCGGGGAGCTGTTTTTT. This translates into CASSLGTYTGELFF. The chain carries TRBV5-6 and TRBJ2-2; D is perhaps TRBD1 (5 bases). Trimming took off 0 bases at V and 3 bases at J, with 6 bases between the two ends. The germline V gene encodes CDR1 SGHDT and CDR2 YYEEEE. The CDR3 covers 14 residues. Full variable domain (outside the CDR3, taken from reference TRBV5-6 and TRBJ2-2): DAGVTQSPTHLIKTRGQQVTLRCSPKSGHDTVSWYQQALGQGPQFIFQYYEEEERQRGNFPDRFSGHQFPNYSSELNVNALLLGDSALYLCASSLGTYTGELFFGEGSRLTVL.

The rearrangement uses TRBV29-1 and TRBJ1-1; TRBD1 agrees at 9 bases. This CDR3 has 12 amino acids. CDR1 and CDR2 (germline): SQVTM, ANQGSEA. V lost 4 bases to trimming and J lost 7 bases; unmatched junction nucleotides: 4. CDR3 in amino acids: CSVGQGVGEAFF. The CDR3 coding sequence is TGCAGCGTTGGACAGGGGGTCGGTGAAGCTTTCTTT.

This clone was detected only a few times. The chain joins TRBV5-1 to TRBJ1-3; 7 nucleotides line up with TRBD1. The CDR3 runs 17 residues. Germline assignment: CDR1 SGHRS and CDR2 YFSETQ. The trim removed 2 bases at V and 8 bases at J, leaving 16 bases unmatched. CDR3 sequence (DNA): TGCGCCAGCAGCTTAGCTTCGGACAGGACGTTTGGGCACACCATATATTTT. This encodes CASSLASDRTFGHTIYF.

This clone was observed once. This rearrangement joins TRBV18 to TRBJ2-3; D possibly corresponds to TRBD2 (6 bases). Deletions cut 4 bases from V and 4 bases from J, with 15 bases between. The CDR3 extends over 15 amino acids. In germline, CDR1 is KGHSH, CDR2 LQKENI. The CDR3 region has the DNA TGTGCCAGCTCACTTAGTCCGGAGGGTTCAGATACGCAGTATTTT. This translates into CASSLSPEGSDTQYF.

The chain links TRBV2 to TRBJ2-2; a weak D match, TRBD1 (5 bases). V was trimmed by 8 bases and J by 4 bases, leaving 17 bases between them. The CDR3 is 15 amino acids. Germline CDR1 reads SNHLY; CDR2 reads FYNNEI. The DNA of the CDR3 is TGTGCCAGCGCCTCCAGGGCAGGGATCACCGGGGAGCTGTTTTTT. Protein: CASASRAGITGELFF.

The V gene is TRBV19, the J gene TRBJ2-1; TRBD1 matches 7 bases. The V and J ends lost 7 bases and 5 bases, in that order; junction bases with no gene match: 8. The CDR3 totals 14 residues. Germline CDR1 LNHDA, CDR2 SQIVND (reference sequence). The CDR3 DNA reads TGTGCCAGTACCCTCCGGGACAGACACAATGAGCAGTTCTTC. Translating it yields CASTLRDRHNEQFF.

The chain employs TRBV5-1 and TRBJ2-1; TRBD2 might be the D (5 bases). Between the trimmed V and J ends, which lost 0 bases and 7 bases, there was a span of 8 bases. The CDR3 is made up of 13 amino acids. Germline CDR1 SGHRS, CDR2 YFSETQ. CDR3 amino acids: CASSLGTLNEQFF. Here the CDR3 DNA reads TGCGCCAGCAGCTTGGGGACTCTAAATGAGCAGTTCTTC.

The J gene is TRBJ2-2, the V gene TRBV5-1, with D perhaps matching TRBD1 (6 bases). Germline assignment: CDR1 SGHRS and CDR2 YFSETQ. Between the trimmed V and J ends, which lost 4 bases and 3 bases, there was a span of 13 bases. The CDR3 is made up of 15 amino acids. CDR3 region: CASSRTGSDTGELFF. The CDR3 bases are TGCGCCAGCAGCAGAACAGGGTCAGACACCGGGGAGCTGTTTTTT. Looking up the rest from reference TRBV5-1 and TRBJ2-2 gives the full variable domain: KAGVTQTPRYLIKTRGQQVTLSCSPISGHRSVSWYQQTPGQGLQFLFEYFSETQRNKGNFPGRFSGRQFSNSRSEMNVSTLELGDSALYLCASSRTGSDTGELFFGEGSRLTVL.

CDR3 loop: CASTLGGGAGVYQPQHF. The CDR3 nucleotides are TGTGCCAGCACCCTTGGAGGGGGCGCAGGTGTATATCAGCCCCAGCATTTT. The rearrangement uses TRBV28 and TRBJ1-5, with TRBD1 matching 7 bases. Germline V gene sequence: CDR1 MDHEN, CDR2 SYDVKM. This CDR3 spans 17 amino acids. V was pared by 7 bases and J by 5 bases, with 17 bases of the junction left unmatched.

Here the CDR3 DNA reads TGCGCCAGCAGCCAACCCCGGGGACGAGGGGGCAATTCCAAAAACATTCAGTACTTC. Translation gives CASSQPRGRGGNSKNIQYF. J is TRBJ2-4 and V is TRBV4-1, with 7 bases matching TRBD1. The J segment lost 2 bases and the V segment lost 2 bases, leaving 15 bases of the junction unmatched. The germline CDR1 and CDR2 sequences are MGHRA and YSYEKL. This CDR3 contains 19 residues.

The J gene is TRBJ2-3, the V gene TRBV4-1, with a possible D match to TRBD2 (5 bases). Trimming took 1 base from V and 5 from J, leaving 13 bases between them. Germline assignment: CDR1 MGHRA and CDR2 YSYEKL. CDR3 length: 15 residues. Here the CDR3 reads CASSQGNSGGDTQYF. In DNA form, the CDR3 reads TGCGCCAGCAGCCAAGGAAATAGTGGAGGAGATACGCAGTATTTT.

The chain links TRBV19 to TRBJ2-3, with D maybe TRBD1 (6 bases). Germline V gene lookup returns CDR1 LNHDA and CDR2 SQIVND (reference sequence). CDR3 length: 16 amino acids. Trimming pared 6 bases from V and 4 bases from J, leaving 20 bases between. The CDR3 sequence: CASSDRGSAAADTQYF. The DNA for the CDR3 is TGTGCCAGTAGCGATAGGGGGAGCGCGGCAGCAGATACGCAGTATTTT.

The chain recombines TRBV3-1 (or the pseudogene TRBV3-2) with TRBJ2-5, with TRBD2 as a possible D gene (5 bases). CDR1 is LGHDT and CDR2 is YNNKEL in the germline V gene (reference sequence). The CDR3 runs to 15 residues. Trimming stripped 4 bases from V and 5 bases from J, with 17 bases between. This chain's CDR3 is CASSRMPSLKETQYF. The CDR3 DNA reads TGTGCCAGCAGCCGTATGCCTAGCCTAAAGGAGACCCAGTACTTC.

The CDR3 reads CASSFTGGNEQFF. CDR3 nucleotide sequence: TGTGCCAGCTCATTCACAGGGGGCAATGAGCAGTTCTTC. The J gene is TRBJ2-1, the V gene TRBV18; 8 nucleotides align to TRBD1. From germline, CDR1 is KGHSH and CDR2 LQKENI. The junction had 3 bases not matched to a gene; V was cut back by 5 bases and J by 6 bases. The CDR3 runs to 13 residues.

The CDR3 protein is CASSQDIRQPQHF. CDR3 coding DNA: TGTGCCAGCAGCCAGGACATTAGACAGCCCCAGCATTTT. The chain recombines TRBV6-4 with TRBJ1-5; tentative D call: TRBD1 (5 bases). Germline lookup yields CDR1 MRHNA and CDR2 SNTAGT. CDR3 length: 13 amino acids. The V end was cut by 6 bases, the J end by 7 bases, with 13 bases between.

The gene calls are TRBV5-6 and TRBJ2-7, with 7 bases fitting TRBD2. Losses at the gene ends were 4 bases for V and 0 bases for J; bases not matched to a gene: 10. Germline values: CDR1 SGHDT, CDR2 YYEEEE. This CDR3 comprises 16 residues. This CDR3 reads CASSRRSGRSSYEQYF. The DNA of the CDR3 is TGTGCCAGCAGCAGACGCTCCGGGAGGAGCTCCTACGAGCAGTACTTC.

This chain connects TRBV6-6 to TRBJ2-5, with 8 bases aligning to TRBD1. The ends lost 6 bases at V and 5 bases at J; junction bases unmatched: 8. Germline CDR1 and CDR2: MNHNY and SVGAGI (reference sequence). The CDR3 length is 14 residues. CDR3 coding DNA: TGTGCCAGCAGACCAGGGGGCGAATTTGAGACCCAGTACTTC. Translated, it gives CASRPGGEFETQYF.

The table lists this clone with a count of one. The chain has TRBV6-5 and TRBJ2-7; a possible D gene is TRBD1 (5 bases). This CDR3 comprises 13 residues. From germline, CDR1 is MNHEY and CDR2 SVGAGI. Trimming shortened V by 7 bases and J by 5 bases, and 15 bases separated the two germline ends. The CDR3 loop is CASKPRQGDEQYF. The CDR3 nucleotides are TGTGCCAGCAAACCACGGCAGGGTGACGAGCAGTACTTC.

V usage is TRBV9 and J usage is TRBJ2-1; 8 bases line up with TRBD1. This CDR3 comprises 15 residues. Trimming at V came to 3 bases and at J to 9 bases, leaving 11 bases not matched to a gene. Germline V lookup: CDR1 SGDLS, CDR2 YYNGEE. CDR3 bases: TGTGCCAGCAGCGCCTCAGGGGGCCTTGAGGGTGAGCAGTTCTTC. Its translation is CASSASGGLEGEQFF.